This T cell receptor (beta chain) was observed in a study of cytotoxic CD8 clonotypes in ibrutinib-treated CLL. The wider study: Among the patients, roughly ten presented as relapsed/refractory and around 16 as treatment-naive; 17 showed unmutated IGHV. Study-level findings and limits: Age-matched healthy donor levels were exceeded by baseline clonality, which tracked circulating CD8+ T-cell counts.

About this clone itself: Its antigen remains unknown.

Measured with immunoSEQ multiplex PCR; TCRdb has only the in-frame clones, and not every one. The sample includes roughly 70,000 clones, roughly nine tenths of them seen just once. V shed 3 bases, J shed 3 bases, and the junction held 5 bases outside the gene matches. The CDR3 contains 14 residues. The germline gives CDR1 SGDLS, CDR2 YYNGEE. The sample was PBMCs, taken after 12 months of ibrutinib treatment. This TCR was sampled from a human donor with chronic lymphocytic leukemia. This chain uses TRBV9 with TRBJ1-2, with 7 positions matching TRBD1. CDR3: CASSDTRGDYGYTF. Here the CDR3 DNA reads TGTGCCAGCAGCGACACCAGGGGGGACTATGGCTACACCTTC.